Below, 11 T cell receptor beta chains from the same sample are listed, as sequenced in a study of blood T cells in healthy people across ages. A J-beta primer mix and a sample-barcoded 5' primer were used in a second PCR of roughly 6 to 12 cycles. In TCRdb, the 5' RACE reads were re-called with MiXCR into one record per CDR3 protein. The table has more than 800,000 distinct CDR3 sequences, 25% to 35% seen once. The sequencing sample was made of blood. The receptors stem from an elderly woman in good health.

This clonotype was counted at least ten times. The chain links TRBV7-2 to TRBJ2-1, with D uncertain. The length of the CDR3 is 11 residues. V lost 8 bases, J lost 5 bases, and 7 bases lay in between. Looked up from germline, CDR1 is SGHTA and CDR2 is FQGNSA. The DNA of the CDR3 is TGTGCCAGCGGGGTCCACAATGAGCAGTTCTTC. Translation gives CASGVHNEQFF. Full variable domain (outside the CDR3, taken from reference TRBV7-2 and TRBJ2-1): GAGVSQSPSNKVTEKGKDVELRCDPISGHTALYWYRQSLGQGLEFLIYFQGNSAPDKSGLPSDRFSAERTGGSVSTLTIQRTQQEDSAVYLCASGVHNEQFFGPGTRLTVL.

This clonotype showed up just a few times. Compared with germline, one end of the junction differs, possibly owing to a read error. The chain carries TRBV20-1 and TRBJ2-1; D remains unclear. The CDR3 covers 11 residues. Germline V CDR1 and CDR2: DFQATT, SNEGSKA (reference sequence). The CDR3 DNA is TGCAGGGCTAGAAGGGATAATGAGCAGTTCTTC. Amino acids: CRARRDNEQFF.

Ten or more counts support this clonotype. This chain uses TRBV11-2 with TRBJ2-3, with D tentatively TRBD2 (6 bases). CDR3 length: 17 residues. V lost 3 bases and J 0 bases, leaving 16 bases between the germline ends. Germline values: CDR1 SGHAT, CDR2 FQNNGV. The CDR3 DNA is TGTGCCAGCAGCTTCTCTGCCAGCGGGCATAGCACAGATACGCAGTATTTT. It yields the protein CASSFSASGHSTDTQYF.

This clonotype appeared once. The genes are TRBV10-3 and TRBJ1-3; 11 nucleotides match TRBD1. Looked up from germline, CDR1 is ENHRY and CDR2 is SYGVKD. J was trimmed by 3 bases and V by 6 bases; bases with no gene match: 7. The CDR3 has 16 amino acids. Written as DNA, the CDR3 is TGTGCCATCAGCCCGGGACAGGGGGGATTTGGAAACACCATATATTTT. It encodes CAISPGQGGFGNTIYF.

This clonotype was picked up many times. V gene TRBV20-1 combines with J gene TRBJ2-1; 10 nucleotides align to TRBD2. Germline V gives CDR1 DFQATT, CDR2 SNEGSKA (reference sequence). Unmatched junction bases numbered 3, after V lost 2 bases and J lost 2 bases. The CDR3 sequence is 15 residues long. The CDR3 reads CSARLSGGAYNEQFF. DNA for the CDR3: TGCAGTGCTAGATTAAGCGGGGGGGCCTACAATGAGCAGTTCTTC.

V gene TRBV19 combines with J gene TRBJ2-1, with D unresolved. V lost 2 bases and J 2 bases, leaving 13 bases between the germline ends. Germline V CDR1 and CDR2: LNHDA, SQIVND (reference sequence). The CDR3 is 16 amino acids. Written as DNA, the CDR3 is TGTGCCAGTAGTATAACAGCAACCACAACCTACAATGAGCAGTTCTTC. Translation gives CASSITATTTYNEQFF.

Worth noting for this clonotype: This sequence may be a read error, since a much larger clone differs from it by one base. Written as DNA, the CDR3 is TGTGCCATCAGTGACGGACAGAGCTCCTACAATGGGCAGTTCTTC. Protein product: CAISDGQSSYNGQFF. The chain couples TRBV10-3 to TRBJ2-1; possibly TRBD1 for D (6 bases). Germline values: CDR1 ENHRY, CDR2 SYGVKD. CDR3 size: 15 residues.

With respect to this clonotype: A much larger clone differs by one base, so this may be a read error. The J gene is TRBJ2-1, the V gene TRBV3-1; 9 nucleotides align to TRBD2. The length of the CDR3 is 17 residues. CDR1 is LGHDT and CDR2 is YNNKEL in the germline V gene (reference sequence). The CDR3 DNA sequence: TGTGCCGGCAGCCCTCGCGGGAGCGGGGGGTGGAACAATGAGCAGTTCTTC. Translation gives CAGSPRGSGGWNNEQFF.

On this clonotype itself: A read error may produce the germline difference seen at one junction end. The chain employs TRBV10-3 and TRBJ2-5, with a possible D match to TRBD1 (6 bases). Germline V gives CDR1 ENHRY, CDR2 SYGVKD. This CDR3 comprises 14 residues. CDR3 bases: TGCGCCATCAGGGAACAGGGTCTAGGAGAGACCCAGTACTTC. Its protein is CAIREQGLGETQYF.

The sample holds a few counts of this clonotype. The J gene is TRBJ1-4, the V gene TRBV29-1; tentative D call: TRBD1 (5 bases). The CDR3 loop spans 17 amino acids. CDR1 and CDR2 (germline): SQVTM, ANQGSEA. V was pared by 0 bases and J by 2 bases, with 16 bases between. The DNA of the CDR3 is TGCAGCGTTGAAGATCCGTTAGGGGAAGGCACTAATGAAAAACTGTTTTTT. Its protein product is CSVEDPLGEGTNEKLFF.

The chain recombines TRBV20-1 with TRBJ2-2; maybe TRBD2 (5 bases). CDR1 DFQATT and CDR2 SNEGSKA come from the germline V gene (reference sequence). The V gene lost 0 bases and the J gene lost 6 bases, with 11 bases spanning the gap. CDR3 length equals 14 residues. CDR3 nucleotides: TGCAGTGCTAGAGATTTTCGGGGAGCCGGGGAGCTGTTTTTT. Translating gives CSARDFRGAGELFF.